This TCR beta chain was obtained from a study of control samples from healthy donors and cancer patients. V lost 6 bases, J lost 12 bases, and 15 bases lay in between. CDR1 SEHNR and CDR2 FQNEAQ come from the germline V gene (reference sequence). The CDR3 covers 13 residues. The table came from immunoSEQ multiplex PCR; TCRdb's copy has only in-frame clones and leaves some out. The profile shows 100,000 to 150,000 clones, 90% to 95% of them singletons. The sequence came from a man aged 50 or older with head and neck cancer. The sequenced sample was PBMCs. The chain joins TRBV7-9 to TRBJ1-6, with TRBD1 as a possible D gene (6 bases). In nucleotides, the CDR3 is TGTGCCAGCAGTTCAGGGGTAGAGAGACCCCTCCACTTT. This sequence encodes CASSSGVERPLHF. The complete variable domain, with remaining parts taken from reference TRBV7-9 and TRBJ1-6, reads DTGVSQNPRHKITKRGQNVTFRCDPISEHNRLYWYRQTLGQGPEFLTYFQNEAQLEKSRLLSDRFSAERPKGSFSTLEIQRTEQGDSAMYLCASSSGVERPLHFGNGTRLTVT.